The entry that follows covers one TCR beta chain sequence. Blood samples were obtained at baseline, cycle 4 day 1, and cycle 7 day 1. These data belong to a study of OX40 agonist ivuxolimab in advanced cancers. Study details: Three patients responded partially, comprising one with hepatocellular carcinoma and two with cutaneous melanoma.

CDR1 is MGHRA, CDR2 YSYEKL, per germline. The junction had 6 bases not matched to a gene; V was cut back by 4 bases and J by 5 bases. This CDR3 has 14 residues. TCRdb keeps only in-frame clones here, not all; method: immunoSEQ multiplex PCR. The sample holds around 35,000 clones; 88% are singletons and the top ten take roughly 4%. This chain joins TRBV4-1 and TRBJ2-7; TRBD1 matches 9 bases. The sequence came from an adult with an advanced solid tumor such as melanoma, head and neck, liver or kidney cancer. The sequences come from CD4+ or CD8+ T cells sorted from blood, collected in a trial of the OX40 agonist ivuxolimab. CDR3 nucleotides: TGCGCCAGCAGCCTCGGACAGGGGAGCGACGAGCAGTACTTC. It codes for CASSLGQGSDEQYF.